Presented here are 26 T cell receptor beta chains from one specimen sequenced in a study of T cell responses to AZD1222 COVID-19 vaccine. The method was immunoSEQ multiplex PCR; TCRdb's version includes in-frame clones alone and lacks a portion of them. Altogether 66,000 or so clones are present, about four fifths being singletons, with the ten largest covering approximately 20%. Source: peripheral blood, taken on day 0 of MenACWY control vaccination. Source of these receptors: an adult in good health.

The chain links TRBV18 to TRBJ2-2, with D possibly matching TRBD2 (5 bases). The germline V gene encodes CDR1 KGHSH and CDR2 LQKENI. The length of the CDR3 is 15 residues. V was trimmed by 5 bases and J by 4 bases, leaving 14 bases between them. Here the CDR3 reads CASSSSRLTTGELFF. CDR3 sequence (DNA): TGTGCCAGCTCATCTAGCCGTTTAACCACCGGGGAGCTGTTTTTT.

CDR3 nucleotides: TGCGCCAGCAGCTTGGACGGATACACCGGGGAGCTGTTTTTT. This translates into CASSLDGYTGELFF. V usage is TRBV5-1 and J usage is TRBJ2-2; no reliable D call. The V and J ends lost 0 bases and 3 bases respectively, with 6 bases between them. Germline values: CDR1 SGHRS, CDR2 YFSETQ. The CDR3 covers 14 residues.

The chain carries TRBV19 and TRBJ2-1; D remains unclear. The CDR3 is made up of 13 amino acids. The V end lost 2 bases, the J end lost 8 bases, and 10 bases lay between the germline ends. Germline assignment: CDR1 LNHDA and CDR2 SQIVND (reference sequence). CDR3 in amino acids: CASSIQGMDEQFF. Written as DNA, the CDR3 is TGTGCCAGTAGTATACAAGGGATGGATGAGCAGTTCTTC.

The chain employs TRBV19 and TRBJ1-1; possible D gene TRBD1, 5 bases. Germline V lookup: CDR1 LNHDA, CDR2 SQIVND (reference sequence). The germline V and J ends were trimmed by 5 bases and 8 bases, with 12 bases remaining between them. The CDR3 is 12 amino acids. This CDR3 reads CASSFGTGEAFF. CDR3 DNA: TGTGCCAGTAGTTTCGGGACCGGAGAAGCTTTCTTT.

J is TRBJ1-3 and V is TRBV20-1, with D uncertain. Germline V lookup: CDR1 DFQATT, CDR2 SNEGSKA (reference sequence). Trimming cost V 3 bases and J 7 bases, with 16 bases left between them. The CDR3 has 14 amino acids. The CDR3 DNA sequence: TGCAGTGCTAGTGCAACAAGGCATTTGAACACCATATATTTT. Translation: CSASATRHLNTIYF.

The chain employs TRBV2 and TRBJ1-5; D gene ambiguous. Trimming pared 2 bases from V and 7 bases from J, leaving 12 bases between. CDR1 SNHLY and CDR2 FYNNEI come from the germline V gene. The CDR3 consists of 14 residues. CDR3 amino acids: CASSEWERSQPQHF. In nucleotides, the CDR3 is TGTGCCAGCAGTGAATGGGAGAGGTCGCAGCCCCAGCATTTT.

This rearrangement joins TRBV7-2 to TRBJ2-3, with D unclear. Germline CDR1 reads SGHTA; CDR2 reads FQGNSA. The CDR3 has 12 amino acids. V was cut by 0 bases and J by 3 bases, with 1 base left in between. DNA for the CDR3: TGTGCCAGCAGCTTAGCTACAGATACGCAGTATTTT. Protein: CASSLATDTQYF.

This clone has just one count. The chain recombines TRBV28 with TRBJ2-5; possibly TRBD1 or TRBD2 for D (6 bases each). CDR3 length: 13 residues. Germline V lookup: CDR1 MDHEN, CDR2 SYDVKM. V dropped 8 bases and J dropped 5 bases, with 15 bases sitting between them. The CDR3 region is CASRDGGRETQYF. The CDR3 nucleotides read TGTGCCAGCCGGGACGGGGGCAGGGAGACCCAGTACTTC.

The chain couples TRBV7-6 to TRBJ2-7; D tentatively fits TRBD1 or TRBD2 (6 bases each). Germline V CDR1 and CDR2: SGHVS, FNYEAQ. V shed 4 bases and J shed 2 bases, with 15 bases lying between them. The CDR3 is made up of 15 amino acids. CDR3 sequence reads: CASSSLPGGAYEQYF. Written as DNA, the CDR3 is TGTGCCAGCAGCTCCCTACCCGGGGGCGCCTACGAGCAGTACTTC.

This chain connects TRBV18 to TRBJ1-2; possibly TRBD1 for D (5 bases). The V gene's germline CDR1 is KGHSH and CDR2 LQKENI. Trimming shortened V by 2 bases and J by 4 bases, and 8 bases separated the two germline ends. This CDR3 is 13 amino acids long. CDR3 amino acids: CASSPGAAYGYTF. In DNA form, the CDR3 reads TGTGCCAGCTCACCAGGGGCTGCCTATGGCTACACCTTC.

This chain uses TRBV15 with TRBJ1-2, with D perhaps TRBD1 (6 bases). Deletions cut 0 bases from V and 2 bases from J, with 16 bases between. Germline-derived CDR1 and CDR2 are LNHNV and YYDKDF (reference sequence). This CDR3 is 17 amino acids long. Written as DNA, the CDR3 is TGTGCCACCAGCAGAGACCGGACAGATTACGAGAACTATGGCTACACCTTC. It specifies CATSRDRTDYENYGYTF.

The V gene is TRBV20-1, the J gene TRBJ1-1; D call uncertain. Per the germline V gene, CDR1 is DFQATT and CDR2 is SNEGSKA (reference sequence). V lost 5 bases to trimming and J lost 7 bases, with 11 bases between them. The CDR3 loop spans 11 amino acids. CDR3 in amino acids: CSASPWDEAFF. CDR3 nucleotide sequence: TGCAGTGCTTCCCCGTGGGATGAAGCTTTCTTT.

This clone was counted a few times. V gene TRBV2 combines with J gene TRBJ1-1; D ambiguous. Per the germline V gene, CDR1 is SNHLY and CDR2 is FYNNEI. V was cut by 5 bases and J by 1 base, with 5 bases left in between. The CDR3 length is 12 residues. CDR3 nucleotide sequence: TGTGCCAGCAGTCACGAGAACACTGAAGCTTTCTTT. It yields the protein CASSHENTEAFF. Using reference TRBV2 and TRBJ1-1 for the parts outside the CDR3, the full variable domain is EPEVTQTPSHQVTQMGQEVILRCVPISNHLYFYWYRQILGQKVEFLVSFYNNEISEKSEIFDDQFSVERPDGSNFTLKIRSTKLEDSAMYFCASSHENTEAFFGQGTRLTVV.

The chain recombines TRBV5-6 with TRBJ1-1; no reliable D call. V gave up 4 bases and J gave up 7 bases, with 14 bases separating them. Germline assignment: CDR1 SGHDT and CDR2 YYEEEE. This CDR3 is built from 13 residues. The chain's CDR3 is CASSPAGRSEAFF. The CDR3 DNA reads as TGTGCCAGCAGCCCGGCGGGCCGAAGTGAAGCTTTCTTT.

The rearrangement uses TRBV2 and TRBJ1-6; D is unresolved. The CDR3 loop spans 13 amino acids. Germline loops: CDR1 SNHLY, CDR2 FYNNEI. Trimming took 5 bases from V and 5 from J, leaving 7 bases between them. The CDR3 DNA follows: TGTGCCAGCAGTCCTGAAGATAATTCACCCCTCCACTTT. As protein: CASSPEDNSPLHF.

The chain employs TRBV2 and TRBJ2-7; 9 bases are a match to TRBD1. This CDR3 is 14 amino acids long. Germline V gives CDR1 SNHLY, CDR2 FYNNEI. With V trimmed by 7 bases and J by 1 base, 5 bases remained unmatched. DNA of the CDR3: TGTGCCAGCACTACCGGGACAGGGTCCTACGAGCAGTACTTC. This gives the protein CASTTGTGSYEQYF.

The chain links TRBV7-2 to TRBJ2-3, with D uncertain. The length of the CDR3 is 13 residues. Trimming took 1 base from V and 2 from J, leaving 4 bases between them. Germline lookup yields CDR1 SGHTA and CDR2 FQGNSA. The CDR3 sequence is CASSLDNTDTQYF. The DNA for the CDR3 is TGTGCCAGCAGCTTAGATAACACAGATACGCAGTATTTT. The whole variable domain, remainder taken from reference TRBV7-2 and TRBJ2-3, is GAGVSQSPSNKVTEKGKDVELRCDPISGHTALYWYRQSLGQGLEFLIYFQGNSAPDKSGLPSDRFSAERTGGSVSTLTIQRTQQEDSAVYLCASSLDNTDTQYFGPGTRLTVL.

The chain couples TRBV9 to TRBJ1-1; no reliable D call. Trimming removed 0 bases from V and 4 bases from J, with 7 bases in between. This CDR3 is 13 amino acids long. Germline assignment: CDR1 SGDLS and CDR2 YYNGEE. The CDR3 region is CASSVEPSTEAFF. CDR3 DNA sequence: TGTGCCAGCAGCGTAGAGCCGAGCACTGAAGCTTTCTTT.

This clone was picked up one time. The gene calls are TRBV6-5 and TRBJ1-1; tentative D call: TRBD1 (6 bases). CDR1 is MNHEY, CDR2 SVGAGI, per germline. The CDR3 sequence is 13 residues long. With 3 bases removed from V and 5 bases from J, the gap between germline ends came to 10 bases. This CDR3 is CASSYGGPTEAFF. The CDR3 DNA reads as TGTGCCAGCAGTTATGGGGGGCCGACTGAAGCTTTCTTT.

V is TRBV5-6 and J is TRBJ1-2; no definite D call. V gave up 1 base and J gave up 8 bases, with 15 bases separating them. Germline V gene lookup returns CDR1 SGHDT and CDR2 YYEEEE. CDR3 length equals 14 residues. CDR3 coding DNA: TGTGCCAGCAGCTTGTTTGGGGTAACAGAGGGCTACACCTTC. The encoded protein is CASSLFGVTEGYTF.

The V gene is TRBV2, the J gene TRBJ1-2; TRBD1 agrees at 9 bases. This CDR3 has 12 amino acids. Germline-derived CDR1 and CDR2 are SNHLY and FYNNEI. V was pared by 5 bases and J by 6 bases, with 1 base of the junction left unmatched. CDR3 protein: CASSTGGNGYTF. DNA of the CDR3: TGTGCCAGCAGTACAGGGGGCAATGGCTACACCTTC.

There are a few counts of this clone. The CDR3 loop is CATSREGRNNQPQHF. The CDR3 DNA reads TGTGCCACCAGCAGAGAAGGAAGGAACAATCAGCCCCAGCATTTT. This rearrangement joins TRBV15 to TRBJ1-5, with D hard to call. Trimming shortened V by 0 bases and J by 3 bases, and 9 bases separated the two germline ends. Germline CDR1 and CDR2: LNHNV and YYDKDF (reference sequence). The CDR3 is 15 residues long. The variable domain in full, completed from reference TRBV15 and TRBJ1-5, reads DAMVIQNPRYQVTQFGKPVTLSCSQTLNHNVMYWYQQKSSQAPKLLFHYYDKDFNNEADTPDNFQSRRPNTSFCFLDIRSPGLGDTAMYLCATSREGRNNQPQHFGDGTRLSIL.

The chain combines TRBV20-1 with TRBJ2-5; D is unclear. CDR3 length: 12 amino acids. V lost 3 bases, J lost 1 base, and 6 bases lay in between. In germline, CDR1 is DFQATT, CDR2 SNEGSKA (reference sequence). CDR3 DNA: TGCAGTGCTAGTCACTCCCAAGAGACCCAGTACTTC. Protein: CSASHSQETQYF.

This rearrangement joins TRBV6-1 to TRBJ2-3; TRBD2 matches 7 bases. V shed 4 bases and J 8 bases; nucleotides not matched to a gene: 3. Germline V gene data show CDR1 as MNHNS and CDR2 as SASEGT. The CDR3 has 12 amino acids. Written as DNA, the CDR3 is TGTGCCAGCAGTGTCGGGGGGAGTACGCAGTATTTT. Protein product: CASSVGGSTQYF.

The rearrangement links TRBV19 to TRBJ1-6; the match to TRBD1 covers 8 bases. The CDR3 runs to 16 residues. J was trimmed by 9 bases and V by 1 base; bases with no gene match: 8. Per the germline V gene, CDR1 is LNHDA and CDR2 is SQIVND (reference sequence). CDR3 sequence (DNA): TGTGCCAGTAGTATAGGAGTCGGACAGGGCGGTTCACCCCTCCACTTT. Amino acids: CASSIGVGQGGSPLHF.

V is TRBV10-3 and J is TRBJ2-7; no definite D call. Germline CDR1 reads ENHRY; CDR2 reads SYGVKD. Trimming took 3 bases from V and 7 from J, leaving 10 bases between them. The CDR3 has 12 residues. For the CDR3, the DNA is TGTGCCATCAGTGACCAGCGTGAGGAGCAGTACTTC. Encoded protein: CAISDQREEQYF.